The 17 T cell receptor beta chains below come from one sample, sequenced in a study of blood T cell repertoires in COVID-19. Some clones are missing from TCRdb's copy, which holds only in-frame ones; the method was immunoSEQ multiplex PCR. The profile covers over 150,000 clones, with roughly 84% appearing a single time and 18% taken by the ten largest. The material sequenced was peripheral blood. The receptors here all came from a man aged 45-65 years with COVID-19, enrolled during active disease.

This chain uses TRBV9 with TRBJ1-6; unclear D gene. CDR3 size: 14 residues. V lost 0 bases and J 7 bases, leaving 8 bases between the germline ends. Germline values: CDR1 SGDLS, CDR2 YYNGEE. The CDR3 region is CASSVALLNSPLHF. The CDR3 DNA reads as TGTGCCAGCAGCGTAGCTCTCCTAAATTCACCCCTCCACTTT.

The chain employs TRBV11-1 and TRBJ1-1; D remains ambiguous. Germline assignment: CDR1 SGHAT and CDR2 FQDESV (reference sequence). V lost 5 bases, J lost 1 base, and 11 bases lay in between. This CDR3 is 14 amino acids long. The CDR3 DNA follows: TGTGCCAGCAGCCTAATTCAGGAGAACACTGAAGCTTTCTTT. As protein: CASSLIQENTEAFF.

The genes are TRBV25-1 and TRBJ2-5; 7 positions agree with TRBD1. Germline V gene data show CDR1 as MGHDK and CDR2 as SYGVNS. This CDR3 spans 16 amino acids. The J segment lost 5 bases and the V segment lost 2 bases, leaving 11 bases of the junction unmatched. CDR3 loop: CASSEALTGIFETQYF. DNA for the CDR3: TGTGCCAGCAGTGAAGCGTTGACAGGGATCTTTGAGACCCAGTACTTC. The variable domain in full, with the rest retrieved from reference TRBV25-1 and TRBJ2-5, is EADIYQTPRYLVIGTGKKITLECSQTMGHDKMYWYQQDPGMELHLIHYSYGVNSTEKGDLSSESTVSRIRTEHFPLTLESARPSHTSQYLCASSEALTGIFETQYFGPGTRLLVL.

In this sample, this clone turned up a few times. The chain employs TRBV9 and TRBJ2-1, with TRBD2 identical over 9 bases. Germline CDR1 is SGDLS and CDR2 is YYNGEE. CDR3 length: 19 residues. Trimming cost V 2 bases and J 0 bases; bases outside gene matches: 12. The CDR3 sequence: CASSVQELAGFTSYNEQFF. CDR3 DNA: TGTGCCAGCAGCGTCCAGGAGCTAGCGGGGTTTACCTCCTACAATGAGCAGTTCTTC.

The chain carries TRBV3-1 (or the pseudogene TRBV3-2) and TRBJ2-7; D gene unclear. Germline values: CDR1 LGHDT, CDR2 YNNKEL (reference sequence). Trimming took 1 base from V and 0 from J, leaving 7 bases between them. This CDR3 has 14 amino acids. CDR3 sequence reads: CASSQVQISYEQYF. CDR3 bases: TGTGCCAGCAGCCAAGTACAGATCTCCTACGAGCAGTACTTC.

This clone occurred once. The genes are TRBV4-1 and TRBJ2-2; 12 bases agree with TRBD1. V lost 5 bases, J lost 6 bases, and 7 bases stayed unmatched. This CDR3 region has 16 residues. Germline CDR1 and CDR2: MGHRA and YSYEKL. The CDR3 spells CASSEAGTGGSGELFF. The CDR3 DNA reads as TGCGCCAGCAGCGAAGCCGGGACAGGGGGCTCCGGGGAGCTGTTTTTT.

The gene calls are TRBV19 and TRBJ2-2, with D perhaps matching TRBD1 (6 bases). There are 17 residues in the CDR3. Looked up from germline, CDR1 is LNHDA and CDR2 is SQIVND (reference sequence). Trimming left V 4 bases short and J 2 bases short, with 17 bases between. CDR3 sequence (DNA): TGTGCCAGTAGTAGTTTGGGGACAACTCAAAACACCGGGGAGCTGTTTTTT. This sequence encodes CASSSLGTTQNTGELFF.

This clone was counted once. The rearrangement uses TRBV2 and TRBJ1-4; D uncertain. CDR1 is SNHLY, CDR2 FYNNEI, per germline. The V end lost 1 base, the J end lost 7 bases, and 7 bases lay between the germline ends. The CDR3 runs to 13 residues. CDR3 sequence (DNA): TGTGCCAGCAGTGAAGGGCCTCTTGAAAAACTGTTTTTT. Translated: CASSEGPLEKLFF. The full variable domain, its missing parts supplied by reference TRBV2 and TRBJ1-4, is EPEVTQTPSHQVTQMGQEVILRCVPISNHLYFYWYRQILGQKVEFLVSFYNNEISEKSEIFDDQFSVERPDGSNFTLKIRSTKLEDSAMYFCASSEGPLEKLFFGSGTQLSVL.

The chain couples TRBV18 to TRBJ2-3; weak D call: TRBD1 (5 bases). Trimming stripped 2 bases from V and 4 bases from J, with 16 bases between. Germline CDR1 reads KGHSH; CDR2 reads LQKENI. The CDR3 loop spans 16 amino acids. The CDR3 DNA is TGTGCCAGCTCACCATTACAGGAAGTATGGGCAGATACGCAGTATTTT. This encodes CASSPLQEVWADTQYF.

The gene calls are TRBV5-5 and TRBJ2-7; 9 bases are a match to TRBD1. V was clipped by 4 bases and J by 2 bases; unmatched bases: 7. The CDR3 is 15 residues long. Germline CDR1 reads SGHKS; CDR2 reads YYEKEE (reference sequence). CDR3 nucleotides: TGTGCCAGCAGCCCACAGGGGGCCTCCCCCTACGAGCAGTACTTC. This translates into CASSPQGASPYEQYF.

The rearrangement joins TRBV15 to TRBJ1-5; 9 bases line up with TRBD1. The V segment lost 5 bases and the J segment 7 bases; nucleotides outside the gene matches: 9. CDR1 is LNHNV and CDR2 is YYDKDF in the germline V gene (reference sequence). The CDR3 consists of 15 residues. CDR3 protein: CATSETGGADQPQHF. The CDR3 region has the DNA TGTGCCACCAGCGAAACAGGGGGCGCTGACCAGCCCCAGCATTTT. The variable domain in full, completed from reference TRBV15 and TRBJ1-5, reads DAMVIQNPRYQVTQFGKPVTLSCSQTLNHNVMYWYQQKSSQAPKLLFHYYDKDFNNEADTPDNFQSRRPNTSFCFLDIRSPGLGDTAMYLCATSETGGADQPQHFGDGTRLSIL.

This clone occurred a few times. The genes are TRBV11-2 and TRBJ1-3; D unclear. The CDR3 extends over 13 amino acids. Trimming left V 3 bases short and J 6 bases short, with 9 bases between. The germline V gene has CDR1 SGHAT and CDR2 FQNNGV. This CDR3 is CASSFTTENTIYF. The CDR3 nucleotides read TGTGCCAGCAGCTTTACCACTGAAAACACCATATATTTT.

CDR3 nucleotides: TGTGCCAGCAGTAGCGGGAGCCACTACGAGCAGTACTTC. It translates to CASSSGSHYEQYF. The chain is built from TRBV6-2 or TRBV6-3 and TRBJ2-7; 8 bases are a match to TRBD2. The germline CDR1 and CDR2 sequences are MNHEY and SVGEGT. The CDR3 has 13 amino acids. J gave up 3 bases and V 5 bases, and 3 bases lay outside the gene matches.

CDR3 sequence reads: CASSQADGNNYGYTF. CDR3 DNA sequence: TGTGCCAGCAGCCAAGCTGACGGGAATAACTATGGCTACACCTTC. This chain uses TRBV4-2 with TRBJ1-2; D is ambiguous. V lost 1 base and J lost 1, with 10 bases in between. The germline gives CDR1 LGHNA, CDR2 YNFKEQ. The CDR3 extends over 15 amino acids.

V is TRBV28 and J is TRBJ2-1; D unclear. This CDR3 contains 14 residues. V gave up 4 bases and J gave up 9 bases, with 16 bases separating them. Germline CDR1 reads MDHEN; CDR2 reads SYDVKM. CDR3 region: CASSSPEMFSEQFF. CDR3 coding DNA: TGTGCCAGCAGTTCCCCCGAGATGTTTAGTGAGCAGTTCTTC.

V gene TRBV5-4 combines with J gene TRBJ2-3, with 14 bases matching TRBD2. From germline, CDR1 is SGHNT and CDR2 YYREEE (reference sequence). J was trimmed by 9 bases and V by 3 bases; bases with no gene match: 12. This CDR3 is built from 17 residues. The CDR3 DNA reads as TGTGCCAGCAGCTCACCCGGGACTAGCGGGAGTTTGCGAACGCAGTATTTT. Translated, it gives CASSSPGTSGSLRTQYF.

The chain has TRBV7-2 and TRBJ2-1, with 8 bases that match TRBD2. Germline lookup yields CDR1 SGHTA and CDR2 FQGNSA. The CDR3 totals 14 residues. J was trimmed by 9 bases and V by 3 bases; bases with no gene match: 7. The CDR3 DNA reads TGTGCCAGCAGCTTCGGCGGGACTAGTAGTGAGCAGTTCTTC. It is translated as CASSFGGTSSEQFF.